This T cell receptor beta chain was retrieved from a study of radiation and T cells in renal cell carcinoma. With 2 bases removed from V and 5 bases from J, the gap between germline ends came to 12 bases. In germline, CDR1 is SGHTA, CDR2 FQGNSA. The CDR3 is made up of 14 amino acids. Produced via immunoSEQ multiplex PCR; TCRdb's table is partial and in-frame only. The sample includes roughly 8,000 clones, 65% of them seen just once. Documented treatment: treatment-naive control, cytoreductive nephrectomy. In regard to this clone: Other DNA sequences in the sample encode the same CDR3.

Sequenced material: tumor tissue, taken from a patient whose treatment was nephrectomy without radiotherapy. The V gene is TRBV7-2, the J gene TRBJ1-2; D might be TRBD1 (5 bases). This clonotype was sampled from a woman in her 70s with renal cell carcinoma. CDR3 sequence (DNA): TGTGCCAGCAGCTTATCGACAGACCTGTATGGCTACACCTTC. This translates into CASSLSTDLYGYTF.